The T cell receptor beta chain under discussion was sequenced for a study of T cell clonotyping in hematopoietic cell transplantation. Profiling relied on immunoSEQ multiplex PCR, and the TCRdb table lists in-frame clones only, not all of them. The sample contains over 9,500 clones, 65% to 80% of which appear only once. CDR1 and CDR2 from the germline V gene are ENHRY and SYGVKD. The CDR3 length is 17 residues. V was clipped by 3 bases and J by 5 bases, with 19 bases between them. The specimen was peripheral blood mononuclear cells, collected 180 days after allogeneic stem cell transplant. The sequence came from a male patient between 60 and 69 years old who had an allogeneic stem cell transplant from an unrelated donor, so the T cells may come from the graft donor. Some clones in this sample may be carry-over from other donors' samples. This chain links TRBV10-3 with TRBJ2-2; D gene ambiguous. CDR3 DNA: TGTGCCATCAGTGACGTGATAATTCCTATGGGGACCGGGGAGCTGTTTTTT. Translation: CAISDVIIPMGTGELFF.